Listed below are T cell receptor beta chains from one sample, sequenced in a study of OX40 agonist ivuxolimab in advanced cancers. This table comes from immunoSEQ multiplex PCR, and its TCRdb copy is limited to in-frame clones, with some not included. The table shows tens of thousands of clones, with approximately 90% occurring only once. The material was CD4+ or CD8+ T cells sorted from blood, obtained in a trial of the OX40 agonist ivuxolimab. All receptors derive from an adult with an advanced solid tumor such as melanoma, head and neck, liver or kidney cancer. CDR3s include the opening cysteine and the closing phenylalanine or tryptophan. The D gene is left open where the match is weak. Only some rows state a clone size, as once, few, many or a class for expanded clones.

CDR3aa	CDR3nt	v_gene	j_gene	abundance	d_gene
CASRCRTMNTEAFF	TGTGCCAGCAGATGCAGGACCATGAACACTGAAGCTTTCTTT	TRBV11-3	TRBJ1-1	NA	NA
CAWTPAEAYEQYF	TGTGCCTGGACCCCGGCAGAAGCCTACGAGCAGTACTTC	TRBV30	TRBJ2-7	NA	NA
CASSISRGFNEQFF	TGTGCCAGTAGTATTAGTCGGGGATTCAATGAGCAGTTCTTC	TRBV19	TRBJ2-1	NA	NA
CASSLGGQAYNEQFF	TGTGCCAGCAGTTTAGGGGGACAGGCCTACAATGAGCAGTTCTTC	TRBV27	TRBJ2-1	NA	TRBD1
CASRSHRAEAFF	TGTGCCAGCAGGTCACACAGGGCTGAAGCTTTCTTT	TRBV6-5	TRBJ1-1	NA	NA
CASSPQGAEGNEKLFF	TGTGCCAGCAGCCCCCAGGGGGCCGAGGGAAATGAAAAACTGTTTTTT	TRBV5-4	TRBJ1-4	NA	TRBD1
CASSPTAGELFF	TGTGCCAGCAGCCCGACGGCCGGGGAGCTGTTTTTT	TRBV7-8	TRBJ2-2	NA	NA
CSVDRAGARETYGYTF	TGCAGCGTTGACAGGGCCGGGGCCCGTGAAACCTATGGCTACACCTTC	TRBV29-1	TRBJ1-2	NA	NA
CASSFSNTSGNTIYF	TGTGCCAGCAGCTTTAGCAACACCTCTGGAAACACCATATATTTT	TRBV7-6	TRBJ1-3	NA	NA
CATSRTPGGSGRGSVGEQFF	TGTGCCACCAGCAGGACCCCAGGGGGTAGCGGGAGAGGATCGGTTGGTGAGCAGTTCTTC	TRBV15	TRBJ2-1	NA	TRBD2
CASSLSGAHPYGYTF	TGTGCCAGCAGTTTATCGGGGGCGCATCCTTATGGCTACACCTTC	TRBV27	TRBJ1-2	NA	NA
CATSREGGRTYEQYF	TGTGCCACCAGCAGAGAGGGCGGGCGGACCTACGAGCAGTACTTC	TRBV15	TRBJ2-7	NA	NA
CASSLRLAGITDTQYF	TGTGCCAGCAGCTTAAGGCTAGCGGGGATCACAGATACGCAGTATTTT	TRBV7-2	TRBJ2-3	NA	TRBD2
CASSRRDKEETQYF	TGTGCCAGCAGCCGCCGGGACAAGGAAGAGACCCAGTACTTC	TRBV7-3	TRBJ2-5	NA	NA
CASSQGHEYTGELFF	TGCGCCAGCAGCCAAGGGCACGAGTACACCGGGGAGCTGTTTTTT	TRBV4-1	TRBJ2-2	NA	NA
CSVEDWRAEGETQYF	TGCAGCGTTGAAGATTGGAGGGCAGAAGGAGAGACCCAGTACTTC	TRBV29-1	TRBJ2-5	NA	NA
CSVEQITKQSGRGYTF	TGCAGCGTTGAACAGATTACTAAACAGTCCGGAAGAGGCTACACCTTC	TRBV29-1	TRBJ1-2	NA	NA
CASSPREGAHPYGYTF	TGTGCCAGCAGCCCTCGAGAGGGGGCCCATCCCTATGGCTACACCTTC	TRBV13	TRBJ1-2	NA	TRBD1
CASSPSPTYNEQFF	TGCGCCAGCAGCCCTAGCCCCACCTACAATGAGCAGTTCTTC	TRBV5-1	TRBJ2-1	NA	NA
CASSLVAGGTQETQYF	TGTGCCAGCAGCTTGGTGGCGGGAGGAACTCAAGAGACCCAGTACTTC	TRBV5-4	TRBJ2-5	NA	TRBD2
CASSSSRADTQYF	TGTGCCAGCAGCAGTTCCCGAGCGGATACGCAGTATTTT	TRBV27	TRBJ2-3	NA	NA
CASSFGTFGGYTF	TGTGCCAGCAGCTTCGGGACATTTGGTGGCTACACCTTC	TRBV5-8	TRBJ1-2	NA	NA
CASSPTLAVGTDTQYF	TGTGCCAGCTCCCCGACTCTAGCGGTGGGCACAGATACGCAGTATTTT	TRBV18	TRBJ2-3	once	TRBD2
CASSPGTSYGYTF	TGTGCCAGCAGTCCAGGGACCTCCTATGGCTACACCTTC	TRBV5-4	TRBJ1-2	NA	NA
CATQGNYEQYF	TGTGCCACACAGGGGAATTACGAGCAGTACTTC	TRBV27	TRBJ2-7	NA	TRBD1
CASSVSPGLVKETQYF	TGTGCCAGCAGCGTCTCCCCGGGACTAGTAAAAGAGACCCAGTACTTC	TRBV9	TRBJ2-5	NA	TRBD2
CASSLIGTLNTEAFF	TGTGCCAGCAGCCTTATAGGGACGCTGAACACTGAAGCTTTCTTT	TRBV14	TRBJ1-1	NA	NA
CASSQGDSNSGANVLTF	TGCGCCAGCAGCCAAGGAGACAGCAACTCTGGGGCCAACGTCCTGACTTTC	TRBV4-1	TRBJ2-6	NA	NA
CASRGTGEYGGTEAFF	TGTGCCAGCAGGGGGACAGGGGAGTATGGGGGCACTGAAGCTTTCTTT	TRBV2	TRBJ1-1	few	TRBD1
CASSYGSNQPQHF	TGTGCCAGCAGTTACGGTAGCAATCAGCCCCAGCATTTT	TRBV6-5	TRBJ1-5	NA	NA
CASSQDVPAELINEQFF	TGCGCCAGCAGCCAAGATGTGCCGGCGGAGTTAATCAATGAGCAGTTCTTC	TRBV4-1	TRBJ2-1	NA	NA
CASSYGSGTGAFF	TGTGCCAGCAGTTACGGTTCCGGGACAGGAGCCTTCTTC	TRBV6-5	TRBJ2-1	NA	TRBD1
CSAGSSYEQYF	TGCAGTGCAGGGAGCTCCTACGAGCAGTACTTC	TRBV20-1	TRBJ2-7	NA	NA